This TCR beta chain was recovered during a study of blood T cell repertoires in COVID-19. Sequencing used immunoSEQ multiplex PCR; TCRdb keeps in-frame clones, though not all of them. The sample consists of roughly 260,000 clones, approximately 89% of them appearing once. The CDR3 extends over 14 amino acids. V lost 5 bases and J lost 4, with 14 bases in between. Germline CDR1 MDHEN, CDR2 SYDVKM. V usage is TRBV28 and J usage is TRBJ1-2, with D possibly TRBD1 on 6 matching bases. This clonotype was obtained from a woman between 45 and 65 years old with acute or convalescent COVID-19. The sequencing sample was made of peripheral blood. CDR3 amino acids: CASSAGGWSYGYTF. The CDR3 DNA is TGTGCCAGCAGTGCGGGGGGCTGGTCCTATGGCTACACCTTC.